This TCR beta chain was profiled in a study of metastatic and nonmetastatic thyroid tumors. TCRdb re-clonotyped the PCR reads via MiXCR. The sample lists approximately 58,000 clones, roughly 22% occurring once. Comment on this clone: The antigen remains unidentified.

Each patient came to thyroid surgery without any prior treatment (of any kind). General observations from the study: Compared with benign nodules, malignant thyroid tumors were reported to have significantly higher TCR beta diversity in both blood and tumor.

This CDR3 region has 15 residues. CDR1 is MNHEY, CDR2 SMNVEV, per germline (reference sequence). Unmatched junction bases numbered 13, after V lost 4 bases and J lost 10 bases. The sample consisted of blood. The V and J genes are TRBV27 and TRBJ1-5; TRBD1 matches at 7 bases. This TCR derives from a female donor with papillary thyroid cancer or a benign thyroid nodule (not recorded which). Some clones in this sample may be carry-over from other donors' samples. CDR3 loop: CASSSDRAVGHPQHF. CDR3 in DNA: TGTGCCAGCAGTTCCGACAGGGCGGTGGGTCATCCCCAGCATTTT.